A selection of T cell receptor beta chains follows, all from one sample in a study of blood T cell repertoires in COVID-19. The assay was immunoSEQ multiplex PCR, and TCRdb's table has in-frame clones only and misses some. The table has 95,000 to 150,000 clones, about 80% seen once; the top ten hold around 4.1%. Sequenced input: peripheral blood. The source of these receptors is a woman between 50 and 59 years old with acute or convalescent COVID-19. CDR3s include the opening cysteine and the closing phenylalanine or tryptophan.

CDR3 protein | J gene | CDR3 length | V gene
CASSVGANGYTF | TRBJ1-2 | 12 | TRBV5-1
CASSLRGAGGITDTQYF | TRBJ2-3 | 17 | TRBV2
CASSTRLRYGYTF | TRBJ1-2 | 13 | TRBV12-3/TRBV12-4
CASMDRSGSNQPQHF | TRBJ1-5 | 15 | TRBV19
CASSLMTDTEAFF | TRBJ1-1 | 13 | TRBV7-7
CASSVRTSGRMNTGELFF | TRBJ2-2 | 18 | TRBV2
CASSLSVINEQFF | TRBJ2-1 | 13 | TRBV5-1
CASSGQAGSPLHF | TRBJ1-6 | 13 | TRBV9
CATSLVGGNTEAFF | TRBJ1-1 | 14 | TRBV19
CASSHRDRGQYEQYF | TRBJ2-7 | 15 | TRBV3-1/TRBV3-2
CASSRPPGGLNTGELFF | TRBJ2-2 | 17 | TRBV4-1
CASSQLAGRSSYEQYF | TRBJ2-7 | 16 | TRBV4-2
CASSSSSSGNTIYF | TRBJ1-3 | 14 | TRBV28
CASSQEAGGYTF | TRBJ1-2 | 12 | TRBV3-1/TRBV3-2
CASSQGSGANVLTF | TRBJ2-6 | 14 | TRBV2
CASSRGGQRYGYTF | TRBJ1-2 | 14 | TRBV19
CAWSGGQGEDTQYF | TRBJ2-3 | 14 | TRBV30
CAWSVTGQGNYEQYF | TRBJ2-7 | 15 | TRBV30
CASSLEEAGTNQPQHF | TRBJ1-5 | 16 | TRBV11-2
CASSATGETDTQYF | TRBJ2-3 | 14 | TRBV21-1
CACSGSPGYTF | TRBJ1-2 | 11 | TRBV30
CAIGRQPKEKLFF | TRBJ1-4 | 13 | TRBV7-9
CASSQGLAAPFREQYF | TRBJ2-7 | 16 | TRBV3-1/TRBV3-2
CASSESVTGELFF | TRBJ2-2 | 13 | TRBV25-1
CASSQAGTYSAEAFF | TRBJ1-1 | 15 | TRBV5-4
CATSREGGRGTEAFF | TRBJ1-1 | 15 | TRBV15
CAWIRTGGGTEAFF | TRBJ1-1 | 14 | TRBV30
CASSPGLAADTQYF | TRBJ2-3 | 14 | TRBV18
CASSIDSSYGYTF | TRBJ1-2 | 13 | TRBV2
CAWKRDRPYEQYF | TRBJ2-7 | 13 | TRBV30
CASSSDIRAEAFF | TRBJ1-1 | 13 | TRBV12-3/TRBV12-4
CASSSRATGVAYNEQFF | TRBJ2-1 | 17 | TRBV19
CASRPSGLAGGYNEQFF | TRBJ2-1 | 17 | TRBV28
CASSLFQGQPQHF | TRBJ1-5 | 13 | TRBV19
CATSETGTLLTAFF | TRBJ1-1 | 14 | TRBV24-1
CASSQGTDQPQHF | TRBJ1-5 | 13 | TRBV3-1/TRBV3-2
CASIEEDRHNQPQHF | TRBJ1-5 | 15 | TRBV28
CASSLQRGGLNEQFF | TRBJ2-1 | 15 | TRBV9
CAWSDPGRGGAEAFF | TRBJ1-1 | 15 | TRBV30
CASSFLSGNSYNEQFF | TRBJ2-1 | 16 | TRBV5-1
CASSVDVRGTDTQYF | TRBJ2-3 | 15 | TRBV9
CASSPLGLAGETPQETQYF | TRBJ2-5 | 19 | TRBV28
CASSTTGEKTQYF | TRBJ2-5 | 13 | TRBV19
CASSAGTPYNEQFF | TRBJ2-1 | 14 | TRBV11-1
CASSSSSGLRTNEKLFF | TRBJ1-4 | 17 | TRBV5-4
CASSITGQGYTRGYGYTF | TRBJ1-2 | 18 | TRBV19
CASSLLTRGPYEQYF | TRBJ2-7 | 15 | TRBV11-2
CASSETGFGNTIYF | TRBJ1-3 | 14 | TRBV27
CASSFSGTGSPEAFF | TRBJ1-1 | 15 | TRBV5-5
CATSKPNQETQYF | TRBJ2-5 | 13 | TRBV15
CASTSGGQATGELFF | TRBJ2-2 | 15 | TRBV6-6
CATSRGGGASGANVLTF | TRBJ2-6 | 17 | TRBV15